Each of the 18 T cell receptor beta chains below was sequenced from the same sample in a study of somatic mutations in cytotoxic T cells in rheumatoid arthritis. Clones were sequenced by immunoSEQ multiplex PCR, and TCRdb holds only the in-frame ones, with some missing. The sample contains about 7,400 clones, approximately 86% of which appear only once. Material for sequencing was CD8+ T cells sorted from blood. All receptors come from a man aged 40-55 years with rheumatoid arthritis.

This chain uses TRBV5-6 with TRBJ2-1; TRBD1 matches at 10 bases. V trimming: 6 bases; J trimming: 11 bases; junction bases outside the gene matches: 14. The CDR3 totals 15 residues. Per the germline V gene, CDR1 is SGHDT and CDR2 is YYEEEE. CDR3 DNA: TGTGCCAGCACCCACCCGGGACAGGGGATCTATAAGCAGTTCTTC. This codes for CASTHPGQGIYKQFF.

This clone was detected a few times. V is TRBV5-4 and J is TRBJ2-1; 7 bases are a match to TRBD1. Trimming removed 2 bases from V and 5 bases from J; junction bases left unmatched: 4. The CDR3 is 14 amino acids. Germline CDR1 is SGHNT and CDR2 is YYREEE (reference sequence). The CDR3 protein is CASSLPTGDNEQFF. As DNA, the CDR3 is TGTGCCAGCAGCTTACCTACAGGGGACAATGAGCAGTTCTTC.

This clone was counted a single time. The chain couples TRBV19 to TRBJ2-7; 9 bases fit TRBD2. This CDR3 region has 15 residues. CDR1 and CDR2 (germline): LNHDA, SQIVND (reference sequence). V lost 5 bases, J lost 3 bases, and 8 bases stayed unmatched. The CDR3 spells CASSGRASGDYEQYF. The CDR3 region has the DNA TGTGCCAGTAGTGGGAGGGCTAGCGGGGACTACGAGCAGTACTTC.

The V gene is TRBV27, the J gene TRBJ2-2, with D maybe TRBD1 (5 bases). CDR1 is MNHEY and CDR2 is SMNVEV in the germline V gene (reference sequence). V was clipped by 5 bases and J by 8 bases, with 9 bases between them. The CDR3 spans 12 residues. CDR3 bases: TGTGCCAGCAGTAAAAGACAGGGGGAGCTGTTTTTT. Amino acids: CASSKRQGELFF.

The rearrangement joins TRBV4-1 to TRBJ1-4; D is unresolved. The CDR3 contains 15 residues. V shed 1 base and J shed 3 bases, with 9 bases lying between them. Germline-derived CDR1 and CDR2 are MGHRA and YSYEKL. CDR3 in DNA: TGCGCCAGCAGCCAAGTTTCCGGGGCTAATGAAAAACTGTTTTTT. Protein: CASSQVSGANEKLFF.

This clone appeared a few times. The identical CDR3 is also encoded by other nucleotide sequences in the sample. The chain has TRBV6-1 and TRBJ1-3; D unresolved. CDR1 is MNHNS, CDR2 SASEGT, per germline. V gave up 1 base and J gave up 2 bases, with 6 bases separating them. The CDR3 has 14 residues. CDR3 loop: CASSEGTTGNTIYF. For the CDR3, the DNA is TGTGCCAGCAGTGAAGGGACTACTGGAAACACCATATATTTT.

The chain joins TRBV4-1 to TRBJ2-6; 12 positions match TRBD2. The length of the CDR3 is 20 residues. The germline CDR1 and CDR2 sequences are MGHRA and YSYEKL. V gave up 3 bases and J gave up 0 bases; unmatched junction bases: 9. DNA of the CDR3: TGCGCCAGCAGCCAGCCTTGGACTAGCGGGGAATCCTCTGGGGCCAACGTCCTGACTTTC. Translating gives CASSQPWTSGESSGANVLTF.

The V call is TRBV4-1, the J call TRBJ2-5; a weak D match, TRBD2 (6 bases). V lost 1 base to trimming and J lost 1 base, with 10 bases between them. The CDR3 contains 15 residues. In germline, CDR1 is MGHRA, CDR2 YSYEKL. CDR3 nucleotides: TGCGCCAGCAGCCAAGGGGAGGCTGTCCAAGAGACCCAGTACTTC. This sequence encodes CASSQGEAVQETQYF.

The chain recombines TRBV5-1 with TRBJ1-1; D uncertain. CDR1 and CDR2 (germline): SGHRS, YFSETQ. Between the trimmed V and J ends, which lost 0 bases and 3 bases, there was a span of 3 bases. This CDR3 comprises 12 residues. CDR3 sequence: CASSLGDTEAFF. The DNA for the CDR3 is TGCGCCAGCAGCTTGGGAGACACTGAAGCTTTCTTT.

Worth noting for this clone: A far larger clone is a single base away, which makes a read error likely. The V gene is TRBV27, the J gene TRBJ1-5, with D possibly TRBD1 on 5 matching bases. The CDR3 is 16 residues long. Germline CDR1 reads MNHEY; CDR2 reads SMNVEV (reference sequence). The CDR3 sequence: CASSLGGGEGNQTQHF. The CDR3 DNA follows: TGTGCCAGCAGTTTGGGCGGGGGGGAGGGCAATCAGACCCAGCATTTT.

The rearrangement joins TRBV7-9 to TRBJ1-2; 10 bases match TRBD1. Trimming cost V 1 base and J 1 base; bases outside gene matches: 9. The germline CDR1 and CDR2 sequences are SEHNR and FQNEAQ (reference sequence). CDR3 size: 18 residues. CDR3 nucleotides: TGTGCCAGCAGCTTAGTAGGGACAGGGGCTATACTTAACTATGGCTACACCTTC. The encoded protein is CASSLVGTGAILNYGYTF.

The chain employs TRBV5-4 and TRBJ2-7, with TRBD2 identical over 9 bases. The length of the CDR3 is 14 residues. J gave up 2 bases and V 4 bases, and 4 bases lay outside the gene matches. Germline CDR1 reads SGHNT; CDR2 reads YYREEE (reference sequence). This CDR3 is CASSASGDTYEQYF. The CDR3 DNA follows: TGTGCCAGCAGCGCTAGCGGGGACACCTACGAGCAGTACTTC.

The chain has TRBV2 and TRBJ1-1; D gene ambiguous. This CDR3 spans 14 amino acids. Per the germline V gene, CDR1 is SNHLY and CDR2 is FYNNEI. With 2 bases removed from V and 1 base from J, the gap between germline ends came to 8 bases. The CDR3 DNA is TGTGCCAGCAGTGAATCTCAGGAGAACACTGAAGCTTTCTTT. Translating gives CASSESQENTEAFF.

This clone was counted a single time. This chain uses TRBV28 with TRBJ1-4; 8 bases fit TRBD1. V gave up 6 bases and J gave up 2 bases; unmatched junction bases: 8. Germline CDR1 is MDHEN and CDR2 is SYDVKM. The CDR3 length is 16 residues. The CDR3 spells CASSLGQGGTNEKLFF. The CDR3 DNA reads TGTGCCAGCAGCCTCGGACAGGGAGGGACTAATGAAAAACTGTTTTTT.

Only a few counts were recorded for this clone. The chain combines TRBV28 with TRBJ1-6; D unresolved. Germline assignment: CDR1 MDHEN and CDR2 SYDVKM. The CDR3 covers 14 residues. Trimming stripped 3 bases from V and 9 bases from J, with 12 bases between. CDR3 coding DNA: TGTGCCAGCAGTTTCCACCAACTAGGTTCACCCCTCCACTTT. Translating gives CASSFHQLGSPLHF.

This sequence joins TRBV2 and TRBJ1-5, with TRBD1 as a possible D gene (5 bases). Trimming removed 6 bases at V and 6 bases at J, with 12 bases between. The length of the CDR3 is 13 residues. The germline V gene encodes CDR1 SNHLY and CDR2 FYNNEI. The CDR3: CASSAGLGQPQHF. The CDR3 bases are TGTGCCAGCAGCGCAGGGTTAGGTCAGCCCCAGCATTTT.

The chain combines TRBV6-6 with TRBJ1-4; no clear D gene. Germline CDR1 is MNHNY and CDR2 is SVGAGI (reference sequence). Trimming cost V 2 bases and J 4 bases, with 8 bases left between them. The CDR3 runs to 14 residues. The CDR3 nucleotides read TGTGCCAGCAGTTACGAACAGTTTAATGAAAAACTGTTTTTT. It yields the protein CASSYEQFNEKLFF.

V is TRBV14 and J is TRBJ2-1; D remains unclear. The CDR3 spans 15 residues. Germline CDR1 reads SGHDN; CDR2 reads FVKESK. The V end was cut by 3 bases, the J end by 0 bases, with 9 bases between. CDR3 bases: TGTGCCAGCAGCCATAGCCCTTACTCCTACAATGAGCAGTTCTTC. This gives the protein CASSHSPYSYNEQFF.